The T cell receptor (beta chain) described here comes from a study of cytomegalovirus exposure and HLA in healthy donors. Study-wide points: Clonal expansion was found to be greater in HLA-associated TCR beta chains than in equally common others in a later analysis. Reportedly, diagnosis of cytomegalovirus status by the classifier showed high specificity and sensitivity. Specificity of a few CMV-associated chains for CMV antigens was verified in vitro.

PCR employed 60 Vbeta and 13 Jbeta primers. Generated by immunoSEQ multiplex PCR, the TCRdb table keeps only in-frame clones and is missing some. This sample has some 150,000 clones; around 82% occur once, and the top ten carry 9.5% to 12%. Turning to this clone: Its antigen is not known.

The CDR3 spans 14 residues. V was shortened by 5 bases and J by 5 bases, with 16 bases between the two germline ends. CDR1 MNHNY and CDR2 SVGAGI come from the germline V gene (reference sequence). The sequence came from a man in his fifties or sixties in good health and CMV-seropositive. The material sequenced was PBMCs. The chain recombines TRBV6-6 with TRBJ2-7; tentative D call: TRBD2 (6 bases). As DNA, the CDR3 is TGTGCCAGCAGTAAGGCGGGGTTTTATGACGAGCAGTACTTC. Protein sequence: CASSKAGFYDEQYF.